The entry that follows covers one T cell receptor (beta chain) sequence. Its antigen remains unknown. Germline V gene data show CDR1 as LNHDA and CDR2 as SQIVND (reference sequence). The junction had 12 bases not matched to a gene; V was cut back by 4 bases and J by 9 bases. The CDR3 spans 15 residues. This specimen comes from a study of cytomegalovirus exposure and HLA in healthy donors. Study-level points and caveats: Later analysis placed DRB1 highest and HLA-C lowest in TCR association rates, which differed by HLA locus. The authors listed roughly 150 TCR beta chains as cytomegalovirus-associated.

60 Vbeta and 13 Jbeta primers were used in PCR. Profiling relied on immunoSEQ multiplex PCR, and the TCRdb table lists in-frame clones only, not all of them. The data contain about 89,000 clones, roughly three quarters of them singletons. This TCR derives from a man aged 30-40 years in good health and CMV-seronegative. This rearrangement joins TRBV19 to TRBJ2-1; 7 bases fit TRBD2. The specimen was PBMCs. The CDR3 loop reads CASSTTLGGGGEQFF. CDR3 coding DNA: TGTGCCAGTAGTACCACCTTGGGGGGGGGAGGTGAGCAGTTCTTC. The full variable domain, its missing parts supplied by reference TRBV19 and TRBJ2-1, is DGGITQSPKYLFRKEGQNVTLSCEQNLNHDAMYWYRQDPGQGLRLIYYSQIVNDFQKGDIAEGYSVSREKKESFPLTVTSAQKNPTAFYLCASSTTLGGGGEQFFGPGTRLTVL.